These 20 T cell receptor beta chains share one sample of origin, sequenced in a study of regulatory T cells in long-lasting Graves disease. Both iRepertoire HTBI primers and Arm-PCR of CDR3 regions were used to build the TCR beta libraries. Using its own MiXCR run on the multiplex PCR reads, TCRdb lists one record per CDR3 protein. In the table there are 530,000 or so distinct CDR3 sequences, approximately 13% of which are singletons. Time point described: newly diagnosed GD, antithyroid drugs for less than 3 months. PBMC-derived RNA was used for the TCR library. The same data also went into a second study, on T cells in Graves' hyperthyroidism and ophthalmopathy.

The specimen was peripheral blood mononuclear cells (PBMCs), collected at new diagnosis, from a patient treated with antithyroid drugs. Every receptor here comes from a man aged 25-45 years with Graves disease.

This rearrangement joins TRBV4-1 to TRBJ2-6; 7 positions agree with TRBD1. The CDR3 is made up of 17 amino acids. The V segment lost 4 bases and the J segment 4 bases; nucleotides outside the gene matches: 10. Germline values: CDR1 MGHRA, CDR2 YSYEKL. CDR3 amino acids: CASSPGTALSGANVLTF. The CDR3 DNA reads TGCGCCAGCAGCCCAGGGACAGCCTTGTCGGGGGCCAACGTCCTGACTTTC.

This clonotype was seen at least ten times. The chain employs TRBV20-1 and TRBJ2-1; D unresolved. Germline assignment: CDR1 DFQATT and CDR2 SNEGSKA (reference sequence). The CDR3 runs 15 residues. Trimming removed 6 bases from V and 1 base from J, with 16 bases in between. Written as DNA, the CDR3 is TGCAGTGCGGTACCGGTTAGATTTTCCTACAATGAGCAGTTCTTC. It encodes CSAVPVRFSYNEQFF.

This clonotype was found a few times. The chain has TRBV27 and TRBJ1-4; 8 nucleotides line up with TRBD1. Germline loops: CDR1 MNHEY, CDR2 SMNVEV (reference sequence). J lost 3 bases, V lost 4 bases, and 7 bases had no gene match. There are 16 residues in the CDR3. CDR3 in amino acids: CASSSGQAYANEKLFF. DNA for the CDR3: TGTGCCAGCAGTTCGGGACAGGCTTACGCTAATGAAAAACTGTTTTTT.

This clonotype was found many times. V gene TRBV30 combines with J gene TRBJ2-3, with 7 bases matching TRBD2. There are 13 residues in the CDR3. The V segment lost 5 bases and the J segment 2 bases; nucleotides outside the gene matches: 4. The germline V gene has CDR1 GTSNPN and CDR2 SVGIG (reference sequence). The CDR3, as DNA: TGTGCCTGGGGTGGGGACTACACAGATACGCAGTATTTT. Its translation: CAWGGDYTDTQYF.

This clonotype was counted at least ten times. The chain carries TRBV29-1 and TRBJ2-3, with TRBD2 identical over 9 bases. CDR3 length: 12 residues. The trim removed 7 bases at V and 2 bases at J, leaving 1 base unmatched. CDR1 is SQVTM and CDR2 is ANQGSEA in the germline V gene. The CDR3 DNA reads TGCAGCGGGACTAGCGTCACAGATACGCAGTATTTT. Translation: CSGTSVTDTQYF.

This clonotype was counted many times. V and J are TRBV27 and TRBJ1-2, with D uncertain. The germline V gene encodes CDR1 MNHEY and CDR2 SMNVEV (reference sequence). The CDR3 loop spans 14 amino acids. V lost 3 bases and J lost 1, with 9 bases in between. The DNA of the CDR3 is TGTGCCAGCAGTTTCGGACGCCTTAACTATGGCTACACCTTC. This translates into CASSFGRLNYGYTF.

This clonotype showed up many times. The rearrangement joins TRBV12-3 or TRBV12-4 to TRBJ1-2, with TRBD1 matching 8 bases. The CDR3 runs to 13 residues. V lost 6 bases and J lost 3; bases outside the gene matches: 3. CDR3 in amino acids: CASSGQGDYGYTF. CDR3 sequence (DNA): TGTGCCAGCAGCGGACAGGGAGACTATGGCTACACCTTC.

This clonotype has ten or more counts. The V call is TRBV30, the J call TRBJ2-7; TRBD1 matches 9 bases. Trimming cost V 5 bases and J 2 bases; bases outside gene matches: 1. CDR1 and CDR2 from the germline V gene are GTSNPN and SVGIG (reference sequence). This CDR3 has 12 residues. For the CDR3, the DNA is TGTGCCTGGGGGACAGGGCCCTACGAGCAGTACTTC. Protein product: CAWGTGPYEQYF.

The chain links TRBV19 to TRBJ1-2; the match to TRBD1 covers 11 bases. Losses at the gene ends were 11 bases for V and 4 bases for J; bases not matched to a gene: 6. This CDR3 contains 13 residues. CDR1 and CDR2 from the germline V gene are LNHDA and SQIVND (reference sequence). The CDR3 here is CAGRTGGRYGYTF. The CDR3 nucleotides are TGTGCCGGCCGGACAGGGGGCCGCTATGGCTACACCTTC.

This clonotype was recorded at least ten times. The chain employs TRBV6-2 or TRBV6-3 and TRBJ2-3; tentative D call: TRBD2 (5 bases). CDR3 size: 15 residues. CDR1 and CDR2 from the germline V gene are MNHEY and SVGEGT. V was trimmed by 0 bases and J by 4 bases, leaving 11 bases between them. As DNA, the CDR3 is TGTGCCAGCAGTTACTCCGGGGTGGTAGCAGATACGCAGTATTTT. It yields the protein CASSYSGVVADTQYF.

The chain has TRBV30 and TRBJ1-1; D not resolved. Trimming stripped 2 bases from V and 1 base from J, with 11 bases between. CDR1 GTSNPN and CDR2 SVGIG come from the germline V gene (reference sequence). The CDR3 sequence is 14 residues long. The chain's CDR3 is CAWSWRDRNTEAFF. The CDR3 coding sequence is TGTGCCTGGAGTTGGCGGGATAGGAACACTGAAGCTTTCTTT.

The sample holds many counts of this clonotype. The DNA of the CDR3 is TGTGCCAGCAGAGCCGTTGAAGCTTTCTTT. As protein: CASRAVEAFF. This chain connects TRBV2 to TRBJ1-1; D remains unclear. Trimming took 6 bases from V and 7 from J, leaving 6 bases between them. This CDR3 is built from 10 residues. CDR1 and CDR2 from the germline V gene are SNHLY and FYNNEI.

The J gene is TRBJ2-5, the V gene TRBV5-1; D may be TRBD2 (6 bases). Trimming left V 4 bases short and J 4 bases short, with 20 bases between. CDR1 and CDR2 (germline): SGHRS, YFSETQ. The CDR3 totals 16 residues. The CDR3 here is CASSIGTPKPGETQYF. In DNA, the CDR3 is TGCGCCAGCAGCATCGGGACTCCTAAGCCGGGAGAGACCCAGTACTTC.

The chain combines TRBV7-2 with TRBJ2-2, with 10 bases lining up with TRBD1. Losses at the gene ends were 6 bases for V and 6 bases for J; bases not matched to a gene: 13. The germline CDR1 and CDR2 sequences are SGHTA and FQGNSA. The CDR3 loop spans 17 amino acids. The CDR3 is CASRLNLGQGVSGELFF. For the CDR3, the DNA is TGTGCCAGCAGGCTGAACCTCGGACAGGGGGTATCCGGGGAGCTGTTTTTT.

In its sample, this clonotype was seen many times. The chain uses TRBV20-1 and TRBJ1-4; D unclear. V shed 5 bases and J shed 4 bases, with 14 bases lying between them. CDR1 and CDR2 (germline): DFQATT, SNEGSKA (reference sequence). The CDR3 has 14 amino acids. The CDR3, as DNA: TGCAGTGCTGTGAAAGGACTCTTTAATGAAAAACTGTTTTTT. Encoded protein: CSAVKGLFNEKLFF.

This clonotype was detected many times. This chain uses TRBV11-2 with TRBJ2-7; TRBD2 is a possible D gene (6 bases). V gave up 0 bases and J gave up 3 bases, with 9 bases separating them. CDR1 SGHAT and CDR2 FQNNGV come from the germline V gene. The CDR3 covers 14 residues. The CDR3: CASSLDPGSYEQYF. The CDR3 DNA reads TGTGCCAGCAGCTTAGATCCCGGGAGCTACGAGCAGTACTTC.

This clonotype was picked up many times. This sequence joins TRBV30 and TRBJ1-6; 8 nucleotides match TRBD1. CDR3 size: 13 residues. The J segment lost 9 bases and the V segment lost 4 bases, leaving 5 bases of the junction unmatched. Germline V gene sequence: CDR1 GTSNPN, CDR2 SVGIG (reference sequence). The CDR3 sequence: CAWKKDRASPLHF. The CDR3 region has the DNA TGTGCCTGGAAAAAGGACAGGGCTTCACCCCTCCACTTT.

This clonotype has a count of ten or more. The chain has TRBV12-3 or TRBV12-4 and TRBJ1-1; D remains ambiguous. The CDR3 totals 16 residues. V lost 7 bases, J lost 0 bases, and 18 bases lay in between. CDR3 coding DNA: TGTGCCAGCACCCCGGCCCCAGTGGGCATGAACACTGAAGCTTTCTTT. As protein: CASTPAPVGMNTEAFF.

This clonotype was seen repeatedly, ten times or more. This chain uses TRBV6-2 or TRBV6-3 with TRBJ2-1; unclear D gene. This CDR3 has 15 residues. Per the germline V gene, CDR1 is MNHEY and CDR2 is SVGEGT. The germline V and J ends were trimmed by 0 bases and 4 bases, with 10 bases remaining between them. For the CDR3, the DNA is TGTGCCAGCAGTTACTCTGGGCCCGATTACAATGAGCAGTTCTTC. Protein: CASSYSGPDYNEQFF.

This chain connects TRBV27 to TRBJ1-6, with D perhaps matching TRBD1 (5 bases). Trimming took off 8 bases at V and 2 bases at J, with 13 bases between the two ends. The length of the CDR3 is 15 residues. Per germline, CDR1 MNHEY and CDR2 SMNVEV (reference sequence). The CDR3 here is CASRRMTAYNSPLHF. The DNA for the CDR3 is TGTGCCAGCCGTCGTATGACAGCCTATAATTCACCCCTCCACTTT.